This entry lists 9 T cell receptor beta chains sequenced from one sample in a study of T cells expressing NK-cell markers. TCRdb reprocessed the 5' RACE reads; each CDR3 protein has one entry and no DNA is given. In total, the table holds about 160,000 distinct CDR3 sequences. The sequenced sample consisted of blood T cells: a sorted CD56 or NKG2C T cell subset, CD4+ or CD8+ T cells, or bulk PBMC T cells (not recorded which). The receptors originated from a man aged 18-75 years in good health.

J is TRBJ1-1 and V is TRBV25-1; with no DNA, the TCRdb D assignment of TRBD1 cannot be verified. The germline gives CDR1 MGHDK, CDR2 SYGVNS. This CDR3 spans 15 amino acids. CDR3 residues: CATQPWGESGTEAFF.

V gene TRBV13 combines with J gene TRBJ2-3; TCRdb's assignment of TRBD1 cannot be checked, as there is no DNA. The CDR3 contains 14 residues. From germline, CDR1 is PRHDT and CDR2 FYEKMQ (reference sequence). CDR3 protein: CASKRAGGTDTQYF. Complete variable domain (other parts from reference TRBV13 and TRBJ2-3): AAGVIQSPRHLIKEKRETATLKCYPIPRHDTVYWYQQGPGQDPQFLISFYEKMQSDKGSIPDRFSAQQFSDYHSELNMSSLELGDSALYFCASKRAGGTDTQYFGPGTRLTVL.

This chain connects TRBV7-9 to TRBJ2-7. The CDR3 consists of 15 residues. In germline, CDR1 is SEHNR, CDR2 FQNEAQ (reference sequence). The CDR3 loop is CASSLTIGVGDEQYF. Combining the CDR3 with reference TRBV7-9 and TRBJ2-7 gives the whole variable domain DTGVSQNPRHKITKRGQNVTFRCDPISEHNRLYWYRQTLGQGPEFLTYFQNEAQLEKSRLLSDRFSAERPKGSFSTLEIQRTEQGDSAMYLCASSLTIGVGDEQYFGPGTRLTVT.

This rearrangement joins TRBV18 to TRBJ2-7; TCRdb's D call, TRBD1, is unchecked because there is no DNA. This CDR3 has 17 amino acids. CDR1 and CDR2 (germline): KGHSH, LQKENI. The CDR3 region is CASSPLGARGLDYEQYF.

The chain has TRBV5-6 and TRBJ2-5; as DNA is missing, the TRBD1 call by TCRdb cannot be tested. Germline CDR1 SGHDT, CDR2 YYEEEE. The CDR3 length is 14 residues. The CDR3 sequence is CASSFGTGRETQYF.

This rearrangement joins TRBV6-1 to TRBJ2-7; TCRdb indicates TRBD1, and absent DNA this call remains unverified. Germline V gene data show CDR1 as MNHNS and CDR2 as SASEGT. The CDR3 is made up of 16 amino acids. The CDR3 spells CASSERYGQGGYEQYF.

The rearrangement links TRBV13 to TRBJ2-5; TCRdb outputs TRBD2, but without DNA this stays unchecked. CDR1 and CDR2 (germline): PRHDT, FYEKMQ (reference sequence). The CDR3 has 15 residues. The chain's CDR3 is CASSSRGTSPGTQYF.

The chain links TRBV7-9 to TRBJ2-1; the TCRdb D gene call, TRBD1, has no DNA to confirm it. The germline CDR1 and CDR2 sequences are SEHNR and FQNEAQ (reference sequence). The CDR3 has 16 residues. CDR3 sequence reads: CASSPQSWGRDNEQFF. Variable domain in full (rest from reference TRBV7-9 and TRBJ2-1): DTGVSQNPRHKITKRGQNVTFRCDPISEHNRLYWYRQTLGQGPEFLTYFQNEAQLEKSRLLSDRFSAERPKGSFSTLEIQRTEQGDSAMYLCASSPQSWGRDNEQFFGPGTRLTVL.

The gene calls are TRBV6-1 and TRBJ2-7; checking the TCRdb D call of TRBD1 is not possible without DNA. CDR1 is MNHNS, CDR2 SASEGT, per germline. The CDR3 has 13 residues. The CDR3 protein is CASRTGTLYEQYF.